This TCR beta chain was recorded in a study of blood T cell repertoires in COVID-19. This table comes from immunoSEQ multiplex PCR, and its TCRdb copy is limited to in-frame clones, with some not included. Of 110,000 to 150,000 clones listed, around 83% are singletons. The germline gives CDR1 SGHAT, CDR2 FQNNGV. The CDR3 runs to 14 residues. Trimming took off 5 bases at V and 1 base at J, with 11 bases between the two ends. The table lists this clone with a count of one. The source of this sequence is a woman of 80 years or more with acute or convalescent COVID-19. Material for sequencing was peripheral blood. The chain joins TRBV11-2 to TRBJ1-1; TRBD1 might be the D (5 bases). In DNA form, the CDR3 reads TGTGCCAGCAGCAGAAAACAGGAGAACACTGAAGCTTTCTTT. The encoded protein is CASSRKQENTEAFF.